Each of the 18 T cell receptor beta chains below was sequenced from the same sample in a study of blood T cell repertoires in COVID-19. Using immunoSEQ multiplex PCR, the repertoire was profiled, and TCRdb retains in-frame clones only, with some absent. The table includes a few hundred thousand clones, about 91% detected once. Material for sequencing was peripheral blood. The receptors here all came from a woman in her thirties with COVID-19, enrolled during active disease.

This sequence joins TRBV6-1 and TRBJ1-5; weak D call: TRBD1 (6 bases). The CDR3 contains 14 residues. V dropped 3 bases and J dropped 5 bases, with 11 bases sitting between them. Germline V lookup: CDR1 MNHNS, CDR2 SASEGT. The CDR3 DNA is TGTGCCAGCAGTGACCGGACAGCTTATCAGCCCCAGCATTTT. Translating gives CASSDRTAYQPQHF.

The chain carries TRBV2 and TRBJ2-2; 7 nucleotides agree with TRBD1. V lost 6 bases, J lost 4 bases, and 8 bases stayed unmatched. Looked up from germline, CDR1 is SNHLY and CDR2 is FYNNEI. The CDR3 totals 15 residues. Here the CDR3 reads CASSGLRGRTGELFF. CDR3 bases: TGTGCCAGCAGCGGCTTGAGGGGGCGCACCGGGGAGCTGTTTTTT.

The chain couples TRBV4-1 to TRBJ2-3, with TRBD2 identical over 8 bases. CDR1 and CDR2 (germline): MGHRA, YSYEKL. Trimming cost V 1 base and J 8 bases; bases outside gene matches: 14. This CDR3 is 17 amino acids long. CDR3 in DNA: TGCGCCAGCAGCCAAGCGGGGGGGACCATTACTGGAGGTACGCAGTATTTT. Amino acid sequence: CASSQAGGTITGGTQYF.

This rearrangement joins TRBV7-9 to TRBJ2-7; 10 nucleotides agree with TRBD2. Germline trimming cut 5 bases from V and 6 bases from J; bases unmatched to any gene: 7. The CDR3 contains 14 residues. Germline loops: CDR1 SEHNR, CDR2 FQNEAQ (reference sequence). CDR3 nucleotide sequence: TGTGCCAGCAGCCGCAGCGGGGGGGCCCCCGAGCAGTACTTC. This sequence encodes CASSRSGGAPEQYF.

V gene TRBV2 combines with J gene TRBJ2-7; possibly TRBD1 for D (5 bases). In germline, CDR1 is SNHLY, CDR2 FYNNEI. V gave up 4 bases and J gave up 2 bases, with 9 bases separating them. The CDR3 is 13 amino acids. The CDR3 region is CASSVSGTYEQYF. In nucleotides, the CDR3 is TGTGCCAGCAGTGTTTCAGGGACCTACGAGCAGTACTTC.

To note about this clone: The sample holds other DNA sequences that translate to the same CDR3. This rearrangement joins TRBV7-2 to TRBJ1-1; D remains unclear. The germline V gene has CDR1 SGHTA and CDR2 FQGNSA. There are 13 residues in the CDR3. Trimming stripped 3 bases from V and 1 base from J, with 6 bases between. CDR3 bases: TGTGCCAGCAGCTTCGGAGAGAACACTGAAGCTTTCTTT. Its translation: CASSFGENTEAFF.

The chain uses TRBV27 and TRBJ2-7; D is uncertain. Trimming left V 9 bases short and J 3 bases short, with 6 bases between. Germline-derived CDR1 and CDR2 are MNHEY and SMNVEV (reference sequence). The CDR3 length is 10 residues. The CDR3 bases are TGTGCCAGACGGTACTACGAGCAGTACGTC. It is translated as CARRYYEQYV.

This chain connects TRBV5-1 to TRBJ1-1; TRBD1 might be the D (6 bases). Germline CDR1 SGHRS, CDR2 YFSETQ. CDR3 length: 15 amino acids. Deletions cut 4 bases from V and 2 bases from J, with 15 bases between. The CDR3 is CASSLRAGDNTEAFF. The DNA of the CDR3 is TGCGCCAGCAGCCTACGTGCAGGGGATAACACTGAAGCTTTCTTT. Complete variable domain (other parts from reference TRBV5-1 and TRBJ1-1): KAGVTQTPRYLIKTRGQQVTLSCSPISGHRSVSWYQQTPGQGLQFLFEYFSETQRNKGNFPGRFSGRQFSNSRSEMNVSTLELGDSALYLCASSLRAGDNTEAFFGQGTRLTVV.

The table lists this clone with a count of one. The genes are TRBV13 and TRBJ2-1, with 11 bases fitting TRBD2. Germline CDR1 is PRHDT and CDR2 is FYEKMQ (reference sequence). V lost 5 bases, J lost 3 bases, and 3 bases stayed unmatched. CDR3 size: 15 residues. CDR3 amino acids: CASSKGLADYNEQFF. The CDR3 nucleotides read TGTGCCAGCAGCAAGGGACTAGCGGACTACAATGAGCAGTTCTTC.

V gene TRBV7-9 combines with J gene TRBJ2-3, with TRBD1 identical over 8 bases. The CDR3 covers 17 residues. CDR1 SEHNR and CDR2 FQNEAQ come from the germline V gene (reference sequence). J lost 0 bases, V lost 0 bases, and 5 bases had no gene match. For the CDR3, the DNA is TGTGCCAGCAGCTTAGCCGGACAGGGTTCTAGCACAGATACGCAGTATTTT. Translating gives CASSLAGQGSSTDTQYF.

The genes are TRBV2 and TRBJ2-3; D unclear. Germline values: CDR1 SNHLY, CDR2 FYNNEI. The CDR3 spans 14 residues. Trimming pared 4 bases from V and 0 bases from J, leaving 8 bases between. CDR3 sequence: CASSAPPSTDTQYF. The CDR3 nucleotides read TGTGCCAGCAGTGCCCCTCCTAGCACAGATACGCAGTATTTT.

The CDR3 nucleotides are TGTGCCAGCACGGCTAGCGGGGGGGCAGATACGCAGTATTTT. This gives the protein CASTASGGADTQYF. The gene calls are TRBV2 and TRBJ2-3; 12 nucleotides match TRBD2. The J segment lost 4 bases and the V segment lost 7 bases, leaving 3 bases of the junction unmatched. The germline V gene has CDR1 SNHLY and CDR2 FYNNEI. The CDR3 has 14 amino acids. Drawing the rest from reference TRBV2 and TRBJ2-3, the complete variable domain is EPEVTQTPSHQVTQMGQEVILRCVPISNHLYFYWYRQILGQKVEFLVSFYNNEISEKSEIFDDQFSVERPDGSNFTLKIRSTKLEDSAMYFCASTASGGADTQYFGPGTRLTVL.

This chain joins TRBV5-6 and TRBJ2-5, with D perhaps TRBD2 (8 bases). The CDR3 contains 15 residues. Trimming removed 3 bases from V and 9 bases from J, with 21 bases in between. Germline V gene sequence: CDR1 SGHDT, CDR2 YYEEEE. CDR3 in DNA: TGTGCCAGCAGCTCCCCCAGGGGGGCGGGGGGCCCCCAGTACTTC. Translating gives CASSSPRGAGGPQYF.

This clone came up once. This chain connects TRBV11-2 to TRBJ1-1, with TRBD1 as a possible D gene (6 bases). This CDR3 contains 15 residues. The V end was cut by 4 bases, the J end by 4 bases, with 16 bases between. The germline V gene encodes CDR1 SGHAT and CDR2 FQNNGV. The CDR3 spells CASSSVAGESTEAFF. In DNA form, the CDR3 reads TGTGCCAGCAGCTCGGTGGCAGGGGAGAGCACTGAAGCTTTCTTT.

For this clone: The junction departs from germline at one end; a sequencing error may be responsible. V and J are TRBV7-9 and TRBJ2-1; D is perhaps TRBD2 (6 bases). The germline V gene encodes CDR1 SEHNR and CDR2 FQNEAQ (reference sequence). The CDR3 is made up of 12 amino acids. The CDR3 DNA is TGTGCCAGCAGCAGGTTGGAGGGTTGGTTGATCTTC. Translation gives CASSRLEGWLIF.

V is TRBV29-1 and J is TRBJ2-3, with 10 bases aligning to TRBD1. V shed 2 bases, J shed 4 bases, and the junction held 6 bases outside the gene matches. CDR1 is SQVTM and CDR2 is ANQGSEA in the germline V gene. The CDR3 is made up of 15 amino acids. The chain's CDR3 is CSVERTGGAADTQYF. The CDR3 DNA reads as TGCAGCGTTGAACGGACAGGGGGGGCCGCAGATACGCAGTATTTT.

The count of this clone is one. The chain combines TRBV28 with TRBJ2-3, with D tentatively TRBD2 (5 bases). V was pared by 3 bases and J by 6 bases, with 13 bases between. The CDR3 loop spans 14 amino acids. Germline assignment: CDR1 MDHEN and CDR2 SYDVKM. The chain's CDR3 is CASSFRPPGDTQYF. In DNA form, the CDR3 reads TGTGCCAGCAGTTTCAGGCCTCCGGGGGATACGCAGTATTTT.

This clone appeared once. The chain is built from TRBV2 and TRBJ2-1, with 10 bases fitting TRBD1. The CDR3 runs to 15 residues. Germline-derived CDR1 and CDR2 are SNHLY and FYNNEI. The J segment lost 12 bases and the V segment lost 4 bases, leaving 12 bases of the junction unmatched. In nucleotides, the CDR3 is TGTGCCAGCAGTGCCTCGGGACAGGGGCCCTCTCGGCAGTTCTTC. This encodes CASSASGQGPSRQFF.